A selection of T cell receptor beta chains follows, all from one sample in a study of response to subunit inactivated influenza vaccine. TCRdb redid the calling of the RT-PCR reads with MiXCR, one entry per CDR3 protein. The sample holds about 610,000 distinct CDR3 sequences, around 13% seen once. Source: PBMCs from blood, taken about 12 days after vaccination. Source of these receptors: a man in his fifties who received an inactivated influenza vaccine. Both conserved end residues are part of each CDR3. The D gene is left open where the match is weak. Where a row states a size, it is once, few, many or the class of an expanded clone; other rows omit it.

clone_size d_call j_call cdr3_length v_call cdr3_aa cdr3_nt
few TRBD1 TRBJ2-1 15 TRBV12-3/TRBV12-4 CASRERQGSYNEQFF TGTGCCAGCAGGGAAAGACAGGGATCCTACAATGAGCAGTTCTTC
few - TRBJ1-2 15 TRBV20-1 CSAQVLSGRGHGYTF TGCAGTGCCCAAGTTCTCAGCGGCAGGGGTCATGGCTACACCTTC
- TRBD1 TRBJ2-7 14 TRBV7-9 CASSLIRQGEEQYF TGTGCCAGCAGCTTGATTAGACAGGGAGAAGAGCAGTACTTC
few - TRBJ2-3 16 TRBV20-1 CSARDLRTLRGDTQYF TGCAGTGCTAGAGATTTGAGGACCCTCCGGGGAGATACGCAGTATTTT
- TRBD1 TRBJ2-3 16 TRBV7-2 CASSFRTGSWTDTQYF TGTGCCAGCAGCTTCAGGACAGGGTCGTGGACAGATACGCAGTATTTT
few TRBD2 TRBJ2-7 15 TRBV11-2 CASSLDHGGAYEQYF TGTGCCAGCAGCTTAGATCACGGGGGGGCCTACGAGCAGTACTTC
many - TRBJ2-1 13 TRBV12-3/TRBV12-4 CASSPNQGNEQFF TGTGCCAGCAGCCCAAACCAGGGGAATGAGCAGTTCTTC
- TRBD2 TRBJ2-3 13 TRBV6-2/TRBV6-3 CASLGLATDTQYF TGTGCCAGCTTAGGACTAGCTACAGATACGCAGTATTTT
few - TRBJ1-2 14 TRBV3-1 CASSPGHGAYGYTF TGTGCCAGCAGCCCGGGACACGGGGCCTATGGCTACACCTTC
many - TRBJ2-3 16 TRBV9 CASSVDLGTGTDTQYF TGTGCCAGCAGCGTAGATCTTGGGACCGGAACAGATACGCAGTATTTT
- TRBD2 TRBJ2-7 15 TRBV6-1 CASGRTSGSIYEQYF TGTGCCAGTGGGAGGACTAGCGGGAGTATCTACGAGCAGTACTTC
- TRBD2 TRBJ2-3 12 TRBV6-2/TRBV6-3 CARTSGGDTQYF TGTGCCAGGACTAGCGGGGGAGATACGCAGTATTTT
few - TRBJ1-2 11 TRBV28 CASMALYGYTF TGTGCCAGCATGGCCCTCTATGGCTACACCTTC
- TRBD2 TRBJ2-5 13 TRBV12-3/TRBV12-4 CASRGLAVETQYF TGTGCCAGCAGAGGACTAGCCGTGGAGACCCAGTACTTC
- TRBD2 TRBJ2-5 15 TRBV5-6 CASSYGLALQETQYF TGTGCCAGCAGCTATGGACTAGCGTTACAAGAGACCCAGTACTTC
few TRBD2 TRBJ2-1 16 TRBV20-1 CSARSPSSGRQGEQFF TGCAGTGCTAGATCCCCTTCTAGCGGGAGGCAGGGTGAGCAGTTCTTC
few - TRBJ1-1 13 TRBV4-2 CASSQERVTEAFF TGTGCCAGCAGCCAAGAAAGGGTCACTGAAGCTTTCTTT